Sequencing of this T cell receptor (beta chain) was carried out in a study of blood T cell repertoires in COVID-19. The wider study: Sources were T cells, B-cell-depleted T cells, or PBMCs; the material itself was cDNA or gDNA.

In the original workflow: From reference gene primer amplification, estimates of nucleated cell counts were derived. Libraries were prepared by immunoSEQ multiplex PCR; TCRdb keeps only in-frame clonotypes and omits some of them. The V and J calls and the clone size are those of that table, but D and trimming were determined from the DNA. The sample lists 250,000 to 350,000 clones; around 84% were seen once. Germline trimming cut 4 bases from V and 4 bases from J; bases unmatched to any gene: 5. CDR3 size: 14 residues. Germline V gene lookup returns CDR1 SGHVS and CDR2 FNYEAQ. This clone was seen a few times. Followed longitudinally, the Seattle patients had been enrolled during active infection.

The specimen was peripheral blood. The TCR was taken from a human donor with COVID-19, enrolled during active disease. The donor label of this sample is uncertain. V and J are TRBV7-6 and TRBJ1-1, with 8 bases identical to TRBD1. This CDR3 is CASSSRQGTTEAFF. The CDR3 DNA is TGTGCCAGCAGCTCACGACAGGGGACCACTGAAGCTTTCTTT.